This record looks at one TCR beta chain sequence and its context. No antigen is known for it. Germline and junction disagree at one end, which may indicate a read error. This specimen comes from a study of tumor-infiltrating lymphocytes in oesophageal squamous cell carcinoma (dated by TCRdb to about 2016). In the germline V gene, CDR1 corresponds to SGHTA and CDR2 to FQGTGA. The CDR3 holds 14 amino acids from the cysteine to the phenylalanine. Here the CDR3 DNA is all that survives: 42 bases in frame from base 1. Library construction relied on PCR. This sample was sequenced with an Illumina HiSeq 1500. In TCRdb, the public reads were trimmed at Q25 with fastp and aligned with MiXCR, with productive beta chains retained. Entries are consolidated by CDR3 protein sequence, retaining the most common genes and DNA. The sample table holds approximately 11,000 distinct CDR3 sequences, of which about 47% were seen once. The top ten constitute roughly 19% of the sample.

The V and J segments used are TRBV7-3 and TRBJ2-1; TRBD2 might be the D gene, on 5 matching bases. This sequence was found in a female donor with esophageal squamous cell carcinoma. Sequenced input: esophageal tumor tissue. The sequenced DNA is TGTGCCAGCAGCTTTGGCCTCAGCACCGGGGAGCTGTACTTC. Its protein is CASSFGLSTGELYF.